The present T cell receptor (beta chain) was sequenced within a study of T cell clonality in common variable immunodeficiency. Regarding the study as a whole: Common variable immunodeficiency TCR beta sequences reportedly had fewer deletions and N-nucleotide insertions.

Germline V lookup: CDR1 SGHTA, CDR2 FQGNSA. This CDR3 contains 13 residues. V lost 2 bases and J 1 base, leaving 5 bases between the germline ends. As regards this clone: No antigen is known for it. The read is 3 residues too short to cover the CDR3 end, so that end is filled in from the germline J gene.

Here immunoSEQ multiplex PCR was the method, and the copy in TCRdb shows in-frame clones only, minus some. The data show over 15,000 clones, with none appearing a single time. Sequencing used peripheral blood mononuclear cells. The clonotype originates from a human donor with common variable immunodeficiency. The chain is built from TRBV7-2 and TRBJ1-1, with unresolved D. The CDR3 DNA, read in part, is TGTGCCAGCAGCTTACAAGGGAACACTGAA. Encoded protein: CASSLQGNTE. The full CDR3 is CASSLQGNTEAFF.